This record covers a single T cell receptor (beta chain). The data stem from a study of T cells in Graves' hyperthyroidism and ophthalmopathy. RNA transcripts served as the template for amplifying TCR beta CDR3 regions. A set of HTBI primers served as the primers for a first-round RT-PCR of the TCR CDR3. TCRdb fed the multiplex PCR reads into MiXCR, producing one record per CDR3 protein. The sample holds fewer than 450,000 distinct CDR3 sequences, about a sixth seen once. This CDR3 contains 18 residues. Germline values: CDR1 SGHKS, CDR2 YYEKEE (reference sequence). V was clipped by 4 bases and J by 2 bases; unmatched bases: 8.

The chain joins TRBV5-5 to TRBJ2-3; TRBD2 agrees at 15 bases. Specimen: blood. This clonotype was sampled from a woman aged 25 to 39 with Graves' hyperthyroidism that later progressed to Graves' ophthalmopathy. The CDR3 here is CASSPYGTSGGITDTQYF. CDR3 nucleotides: TGTGCCAGCAGCCCCTACGGGACTAGCGGGGGGATCACAGATACGCAGTATTTT.